This is a list of T cell receptor beta chains from one sample in a study of blood T cells in healthy people across ages. TCRdb used MiXCR to reprocess the 5' RACE reads, holding one entry per CDR3 protein. The sample has about 1.5 million distinct CDR3 sequences; around 42% are singletons. Sequenced input: blood. Receptor source: a woman aged 18-30 years in good health. Each CDR3 is given with its conserved first and last residue. A D gene is named only where the DNA matches it firmly. Not all rows give a size; the values are once, few, many and, for expanded clones, a class.

j_call	v_call	clone_size	d_call	cdr3_length	cdr3_aa	cdr3_nt
TRBJ1-5	TRBV27	NA	NA	9	CASSWPQHF	TGTGCCAGCAGTTGGCCCCAGCATTTT
TRBJ2-5	TRBV7-9	NA	NA	17	CASSHSRGGVTQETQYF	TGTGCCAGCAGCCATAGCCGGGGCGGAGTAACGCAAGAGACCCAGTACTTC
TRBJ2-1	TRBV12-3/TRBV12-4	NA	NA	13	CASSSPGVDEQFF	TGTGCCAGCAGTTCACCGGGAGTAGATGAGCAGTTCTTC
TRBJ2-3	TRBV12-3/TRBV12-4	few	TRBD2	14	CASAGGLAGGTQYF	TGTGCCAGCGCTGGCGGACTAGCGGGGGGTACGCAGTATTTT
TRBJ2-3	TRBV14	NA	NA	14	CASSQDFNTDTQYF	TGTGCCAGCAGCCAAGACTTTAACACAGATACGCAGTATTTT
TRBJ1-2	TRBV12-3/TRBV12-4	NA	NA	13	CASSPRPNYGYTF	TGTGCCAGCAGTCCCCGCCCTAACTATGGCTACACCTTC
TRBJ2-5	TRBV7-2	few	TRBD2	13	CASSTTSAETQYF	TGTGCCAGCAGTACGACTAGCGCCGAGACCCAGTACTTC
TRBJ1-2	TRBV28	NA	NA	16	CASSYSIKGGGHGYTF	TGTGCCAGCAGTTACAGTATAAAGGGGGGCGGTCATGGCTACACCTTC
TRBJ1-2	TRBV25-1	few	NA	15	CASSPGGHGRYGYTF	TGTGCCAGCAGTCCCGGCGGTCATGGGCGGTATGGCTACACCTTC
TRBJ2-7	TRBV5-1	few	TRBD1	13	CASSPSTGSEQYF	TGCGCCAGCAGCCCATCGACAGGGAGCGAGCAGTACTTC
TRBJ2-1	TRBV5-1	few	NA	15	CASSLGDRPYNEQFF	TGCGCCAGCAGCTTGGGAGATCGGCCTTACAATGAGCAGTTCTTC
TRBJ1-2	TRBV29-1	many	NA	13	CSVEQEVFYGYTF	TGCAGCGTTGAACAGGAAGTCTTCTATGGCTACACCTTC
TRBJ2-3	TRBV6-5	NA	NA	16	CASSYSGRASTDTQYF	TGTGCCAGCAGTTACTCCGGCCGTGCTAGCACAGATACGCAGTATTTT
TRBJ2-1	TRBV6-6	few	NA	15	CASSYSGATRDEQFF	TGTGCCAGCAGTTACAGTGGGGCCACCAGGGATGAGCAGTTCTTC
TRBJ1-2	TRBV29-1	NA	NA	14	CSVAEGGHIDGYTF	TGCAGCGTTGCCGAGGGGGGGCATATCGATGGCTACACCTTC
TRBJ2-3	TRBV4-1	NA	NA	16	CASSLGGPLGTDTQYF	TGCGCCAGCAGCCTCGGGGGGCCCCTCGGCACAGATACGCAGTATTTT
TRBJ2-7	TRBV20-1	NA	NA	12	CSAPAAGSEQYF	TGCAGTGCCCCGGCAGCCGGCTCCGAGCAGTACTTC
TRBJ2-1	TRBV10-3	NA	NA	11	CAISELGEQFF	TGTGCCATCAGTGAGTTGGGGGAGCAGTTCTTC
TRBJ1-1	TRBV7-3	NA	NA	15	CASSSRSVSNTEAFF	TGTGCCAGCAGCTCCAGGTCTGTCAGCAACACTGAAGCTTTCTTT
TRBJ2-3	TRBV6-5	NA	TRBD1	15	CASSFGDRTADTQYF	TGTGCCAGCAGTTTCGGGGACAGGACGGCAGATACGCAGTATTTT
TRBJ2-1	TRBV14	few	NA	13	CASSQGSSSEQFF	TGTGCCAGCAGCCAAGGGAGTAGCTCGGAGCAGTTCTTC
TRBJ2-7	TRBV28	NA	NA	17	CASSLSERGAGSYEQYF	TGTGCCAGCAGTTTATCCGAAAGGGGGGCTGGGTCCTACGAGCAGTACTTC
TRBJ2-7	TRBV7-6	NA	NA	13	CASSLQLAYEQYF	TGTGCCAGCAGCTTACAACTAGCCTACGAGCAGTACTTC
TRBJ1-2	TRBV20-1	NA	NA	15	CSASRRGVLNYGYTF	TGCAGTGCTAGTAGGAGGGGAGTCCTTAACTATGGCTACACTTTC
TRBJ2-2	TRBV24-1	NA	TRBD1	14	CATEGQGDTGELFF	TGTGCCACCGAGGGACAGGGTGACACCGGGGAGCTGTTTTTT
TRBJ2-7	TRBV7-9	few	NA	13	CASSVGGFLEQYF	TGTGCCAGCAGCGTAGGGGGATTCCTCGAGCAGTACTTC
TRBJ2-3	TRBV5-1	once	TRBD2	17	CTSSLAEGSGTADTQYF	TGCACCAGCAGCTTGGCGGAGGGTAGCGGGACGGCAGATACGCAGTATTTT
TRBJ2-1	TRBV4-2	once	TRBD2	16	CASSQETSIVYNEQFF	TGTGCCAGCAGCCAAGAGACTAGCATAGTCTACAATGAGCAGTTCTTC
TRBJ2-7	TRBV10-3	few	NA	16	CATSGSTGSSSYEQYF	TGTGCCACCTCTGGCTCTACCGGGTCCAGCTCCTACGAGCAGTACTTC
TRBJ2-1	TRBV7-9	NA	NA	15	CASSPSISSYNEQFF	TGTGCCAGCAGCCCATCTATAAGCTCCTACAATGAGCAGTTCTTC
TRBJ2-7	TRBV5-1	NA	NA	16	CASSKTSSLFWGEQYF	TGCGCCAGCAGCAAAACTAGCTCACTCTTCTGGGGGGAGCAGTACTTC
TRBJ1-4	TRBV20-1	few	TRBD1	13	CSARQGLNEKLFF	TGCAGTGCGAGACAGGGCCTAAATGAAAAACTGTTTTTT
TRBJ1-2	TRBV20-1	NA	NA	12	CSARATDYGYTF	TGCAGTGCTAGAGCGACTGACTATGGCTACACCTTC
TRBJ2-2	TRBV29-1	once	TRBD2	14	CSAEGGENTGELFF	TGCAGCGCTGAGGGAGGGGAAAACACCGGGGAGCTGTTTTTT